Listed below are T cell receptor beta chains from one sample, sequenced in a study of chemoradiotherapy in HPV16-positive cancers. Sequencing was performed with immunoSEQ multiplex PCR; in TCRdb, only in-frame clones are kept and a portion is missing. The data hold about 2,300 clones, with approximately 89% observed a single time. The source material was tumor tissue, sampled from a patient who underwent chemoradiotherapy. These receptors all come from a human donor with HPV-associated anogenital cancer. The CDR3 runs from the conserved cysteine through the conserved F or W. A D gene is named only where the DNA matches it firmly. Some rows have no size entry. The others give once, few or many, or a class for an expanded clone.

clone size: few; J gene: TRBJ1-3; D gene: TRBD1; V gene: TRBV9; CDR3 protein: CASMDRDGNTIYF; CDR3 DNA: TGTGCCAGCATGGACAGGGATGGAAACACCATATATTTT
clone size: .; J gene: TRBJ1-5; D gene: .; V gene: TRBV6-5; CDR3 protein: CASRPGGLNQPQHF; CDR3 DNA: TGTGCCAGCAGACCGGGGGGCCTCAATCAGCCCCAGCATTTT
clone size: .; J gene: TRBJ2-7; D gene: TRBD1; V gene: TRBV27; CDR3 protein: CASLPPRDRVFGYEQYF; CDR3 DNA: TGTGCCAGCCTCCCCCCCCGGGACAGGGTTTTTGGCTACGAGCAGTACTTC
clone size: .; J gene: TRBJ1-2; D gene: TRBD1; V gene: TRBV14; CDR3 protein: CASSQGQGGGYTF; CDR3 DNA: TGTGCCAGCAGCCAAGGTCAGGGGGGTGGCTACACCTTC
clone size: .; J gene: TRBJ1-2; D gene: .; V gene: TRBV6-1; CDR3 protein: CASSERLLGGYTF; CDR3 DNA: TGTGCCAGCAGTGAACGATTACTCGGTGGCTACACCTTC
clone size: .; J gene: TRBJ1-2; D gene: .; V gene: TRBV19; CDR3 protein: CATSLAHGYTF; CDR3 DNA: TGTGCCACGAGCCTGGCTCATGGCTACACCTTC
clone size: .; J gene: TRBJ2-2; D gene: .; V gene: TRBV5-1; CDR3 protein: CASSKQGNTGELFF; CDR3 DNA: TGCGCCAGCAGCAAGCAGGGGAACACCGGGGAGCTGTTTTTT
clone size: once; J gene: TRBJ1-5; D gene: TRBD1; V gene: TRBV11-3; CDR3 protein: CASSLKGADARQPQHF; CDR3 DNA: TGTGCCAGCAGCTTAAAGGGGGCAGACGCACGACAGCCCCAGCATTTT
clone size: .; J gene: TRBJ2-5; D gene: TRBD1; V gene: TRBV6-5; CDR3 protein: CASRTGTGGRKTQYF; CDR3 DNA: TGTGCCAGCAGGACCGGGACAGGGGGCCGAAAGACCCAGTACTTC
clone size: .; J gene: TRBJ2-7; D gene: TRBD2; V gene: TRBV7-8; CDR3 protein: CASSLRSPLLAGTSYEQYF; CDR3 DNA: TGTGCCAGCAGCTTAAGGTCCCCGCTACTAGCGGGGACCTCCTACGAGCAGTACTTC
clone size: .; J gene: TRBJ1-1; D gene: .; V gene: TRBV25-1; CDR3 protein: CASSAPLRANTEAFF; CDR3 DNA: TGTGCCAGCAGTGCCCCTCTCAGGGCGAACACTGAAGCTTTCTTT
clone size: .; J gene: TRBJ1-1; D gene: .; V gene: TRBV10-1; CDR3 protein: CASRAHRMNTEAFF; CDR3 DNA: TGCGCCAGCAGGGCACACAGGATGAACACTGAAGCTTTCTTT
clone size: .; J gene: TRBJ2-7; D gene: .; V gene: TRBV29-1; CDR3 protein: CSASPGSPYEQYF; CDR3 DNA: TGCAGCGCTTCCCCTGGTAGCCCCTACGAGCAGTACTTC
clone size: .; J gene: TRBJ1-5; D gene: .; V gene: TRBV2; CDR3 protein: CASNSQGALSNQPQHF; CDR3 DNA: TGTGCCAGCAACTCCCAAGGCGCCCTTAGCAATCAGCCCCAGCATTTT
clone size: .; J gene: TRBJ2-3; D gene: .; V gene: TRBV11-2; CDR3 protein: CASSLGYTDTQYF; CDR3 DNA: TGTGCCAGCAGCCTAGGGTACACAGATACGCAGTATTTT
clone size: .; J gene: TRBJ2-6; D gene: .; V gene: TRBV5-1; CDR3 protein: CASSLTSSGANVLTF; CDR3 DNA: TGCGCCAGCAGCTTAACAAGCTCTGGGGCCAACGTCCTGACTTTC
clone size: .; J gene: TRBJ2-1; D gene: .; V gene: TRBV30; CDR3 protein: CAWNGNEQFF; CDR3 DNA: TGTGCCTGGAATGGCAATGAGCAGTTCTTC
clone size: .; J gene: TRBJ2-3; D gene: TRBD1; V gene: TRBV5-1; CDR3 protein: CASSRGQASSTDTQYF; CDR3 DNA: TGCGCCAGCAGCCGGGGACAGGCTTCAAGCACAGATACGCAGTATTTT
clone size: .; J gene: TRBJ2-1; D gene: .; V gene: TRBV4-1; CDR3 protein: CASSQVGPTNEQFF; CDR3 DNA: TGCGCCAGCAGCCAAGTAGGACCGACCAATGAGCAGTTCTTC
clone size: .; J gene: TRBJ1-1; D gene: .; V gene: TRBV7-2; CDR3 protein: CASSSGTARGYTEAFF; CDR3 DNA: TGTGCCAGCAGCTCTGGGACGGCGAGGGGGTACACTGAAGCTTTCTTT
clone size: once; J gene: TRBJ1-6; D gene: .; V gene: TRBV27; CDR3 protein: CASSFGPYNSPLHF; CDR3 DNA: TGTGCCAGCAGTTTTGGACCGTATAATTCACCCCTCCACTTT